The source of this T cell receptor (beta chain) is a study of beta chain features in type 1 diabetes. Points from the study as a whole: Among patients with Type 1 diabetes, TCRB CDR3s were moderately but significantly shorter in every one of the four CD4+ subsets.

In its sample, this clone was seen a few times. Its target is not known. Sorting based on CD45RO/CCR7/CD25/CD127/CD95/CD27 separated CD4+ naive, central memory, regulatory and stem cell-like memory cells. Expressed TCRB transcripts were sequenced, since all the RNA that had been isolated was reverse transcribed. Naive, central memory and regulatory T cell samples averaged about 3.57 million reads. Assay: immunoSEQ multiplex PCR; the TCRdb copy retains only in-frame clones and omits some. The repertoire holds around 250,000 clones, with around 13% as singletons. The receptor's source is a young man with type 1 diabetes. Sample: naive CD4+ T cells from blood.

CDR3: CASRLEVQETQYF. DNA of the CDR3: TGTGCCAGCAGGCTAGAAGTTCAAGAGACCCAGTACTTC. J is TRBJ2-5 and V is TRBV6-1; no reliable D call. The CDR3 consists of 13 residues. Germline lookup yields CDR1 MNHNS and CDR2 SASEGT. The germline V and J ends were trimmed by 6 bases and 2 bases, with 10 bases remaining between them.